This record concerns one T cell receptor beta chain sequence. These data belong to a study of blood T cell repertoires in COVID-19. In the study overall: Samples representing acute and convalescent COVID-19 were sourced from the United States, Italy and Spain. T cells, B-cell-depleted T cells, or PBMCs provided the cDNA or gDNA that served as material.

Libraries were prepared by immunoSEQ multiplex PCR; TCRdb keeps only in-frame clonotypes and omits some of them. Of about 200,000 clones listed, more than 70% were seen once; the top ten hold around 13%. V dropped 3 bases and J dropped 5 bases, with 6 bases sitting between them. This CDR3 has 12 amino acids. Germline CDR1 SGDLS, CDR2 YYNGEE. The source of this sequence is a human donor in a cohort sampled during active COVID-19. The chain uses TRBV9 and TRBJ2-1; D is unclear. Sequencing was done on a sample of peripheral blood. The CDR3 region is CASSAFDNEQFF. Written as DNA, the CDR3 is TGTGCCAGCAGCGCCTTCGACAATGAGCAGTTCTTC.